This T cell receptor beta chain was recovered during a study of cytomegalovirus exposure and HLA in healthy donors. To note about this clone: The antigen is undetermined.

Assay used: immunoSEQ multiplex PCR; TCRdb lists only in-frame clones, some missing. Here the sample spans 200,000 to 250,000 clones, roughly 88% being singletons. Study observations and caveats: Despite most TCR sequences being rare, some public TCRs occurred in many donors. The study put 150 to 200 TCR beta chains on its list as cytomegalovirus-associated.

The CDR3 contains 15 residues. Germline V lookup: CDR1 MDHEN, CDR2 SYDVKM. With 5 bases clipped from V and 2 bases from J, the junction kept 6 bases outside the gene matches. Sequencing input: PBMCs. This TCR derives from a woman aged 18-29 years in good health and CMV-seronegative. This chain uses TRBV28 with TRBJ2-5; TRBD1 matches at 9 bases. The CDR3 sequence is CASSRRQGGQETQYF. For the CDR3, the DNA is TGTGCCAGCAGTCGAAGACAGGGGGGACAAGAGACCCAGTACTTC.